This entry is about one TCR beta chain. This specimen belongs to a study of shared clonotypes between healthy human individuals. The germline V gene has CDR1 SGHTA and CDR2 FQGNSA. The CDR3 covers 16 residues. J gave up 4 bases and V 9 bases, and 16 bases lay outside the gene matches. The assay was run at deep level. Each replicate PCR on the sorted subsets used about 0.2 ug DNA (around 30,000 T cell genomes). Sequenced by immunoSEQ multiplex PCR; TCRdb stores in-frame clones only, minus some. Of roughly 2,500,000 clones detected, under 95% appear once; the ten largest clones hold 0.36%. The chain combines TRBV7-2 with TRBJ2-3; 7 positions agree with TRBD2. Material for sequencing was naive CD4+ T cells from PBMCs. Subset: CD45RA+ positively selected. The source is a man aged 18-30 years in good health. Some clones in this sample may be carry-over from other donors' samples. The CDR3 nucleotides are TGTGCCAGTAGGGGCTGGGCGGGAGCGGTCGCAGATACGCAGTATTTT. Translating it yields CASRGWAGAVADTQYF.